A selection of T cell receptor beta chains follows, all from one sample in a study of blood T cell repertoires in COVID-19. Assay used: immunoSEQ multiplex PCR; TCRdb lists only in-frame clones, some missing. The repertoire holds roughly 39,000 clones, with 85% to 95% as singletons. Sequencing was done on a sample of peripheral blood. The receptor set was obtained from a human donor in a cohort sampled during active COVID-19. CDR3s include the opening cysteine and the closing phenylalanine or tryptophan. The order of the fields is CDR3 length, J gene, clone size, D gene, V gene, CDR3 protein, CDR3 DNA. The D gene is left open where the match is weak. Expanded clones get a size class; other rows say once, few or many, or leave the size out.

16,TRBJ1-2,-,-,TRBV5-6,CASSLVYPGEGYGYTF,TGTGCCAGCAGCTTGGTTTACCCAGGGGAGGGCTATGGCTACACCTTC
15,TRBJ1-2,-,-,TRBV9,CASSVDGGLNYGYTF,TGTGCCAGCAGCGTAGACGGGGGATTGAACTATGGCTACACCTTC
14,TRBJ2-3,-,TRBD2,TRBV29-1,CSVRSGGGTDTQYF,TGCAGCGTGAGAAGCGGGGGAGGCACAGATACGCAGTATTTT
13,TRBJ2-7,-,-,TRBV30,CAWMRPSSYEQYF,TGTGCCTGGATGCGCCCGAGCTCCTACGAGCAGTACTTC
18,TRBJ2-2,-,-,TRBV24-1,CATSGAGQRGMDTGELFF,TGTGCCACCAGTGGGGCGGGACAGAGAGGGATGGACACCGGGGAGCTGTTTTTT
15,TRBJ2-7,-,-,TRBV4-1,CASSPSSTGSYEQYF,TGCGCCAGCAGCCCTTCTTCTACAGGCTCCTACGAGCAGTACTTC
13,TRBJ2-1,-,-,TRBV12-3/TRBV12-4,CASSPGESLEQFF,TGTGCCAGCAGTCCCGGGGAAAGTCTTGAGCAGTTCTTC
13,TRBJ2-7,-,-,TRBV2,CASGGRGSYEQYF,TGTGCCAGCGGAGGGAGGGGGTCCTACGAGCAGTACTTC
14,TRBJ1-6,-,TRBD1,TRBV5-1,CASSLGTEDSPLHF,TGCGCCAGCAGCTTAGGGACAGAGGATTCACCCCTCCACTTT
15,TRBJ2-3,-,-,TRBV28,CASSLLGTGTDTQYF,TGTGCCAGCAGTTTATTGGGCACCGGCACAGATACGCAGTATTTT
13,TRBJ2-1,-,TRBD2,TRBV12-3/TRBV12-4,CASRTSGFNEQFF,TGTGCCAGCAGGACTAGCGGGTTCAATGAGCAGTTCTTC
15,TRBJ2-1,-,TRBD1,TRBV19,CASSLPGTDYNEQFF,TGTGCCAGTAGTCTTCCCGGGACAGACTACAATGAGCAGTTCTTC
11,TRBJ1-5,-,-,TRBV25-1,CASSGGVLQHF,TGTGCCAGCAGTGGGGGAGTGCTTCAGCATTTT
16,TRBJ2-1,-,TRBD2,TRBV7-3,CASSLTGTSGVNEQFF,TGTGCCAGCAGCTTAACGGGGACTAGCGGGGTAAATGAGCAGTTCTTC
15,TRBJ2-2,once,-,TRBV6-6,CASSYNARNTGELFF,TGTGCCAGCAGTTACAACGCGCGGAACACCGGGGAGCTGTTTTTT
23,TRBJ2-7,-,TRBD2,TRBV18,CASSLSLPSPGLVDPTRSYEQYF,TGTGCCAGCTCACTCTCCCTCCCTTCTCCCGGACTAGTTGACCCTACGCGCTCCTACGAGCAGTACTTC
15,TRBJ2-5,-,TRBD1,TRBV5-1,CASSLGGAIQETQYF,TGCGCCAGCAGCTTAGGGGGCGCGATCCAAGAGACCCAGTACTTC
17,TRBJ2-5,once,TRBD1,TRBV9,CASSVAVGDRVQETQYF,TGTGCCAGCAGCGTAGCAGTGGGGGACAGGGTTCAAGAGACCCAGTACTTC
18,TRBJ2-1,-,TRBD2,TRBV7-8,CASSSLGLAESSYNEQFF,TGTGCCAGCAGCTCCCTGGGACTAGCGGAAAGCTCCTACAATGAGCAGTTCTTC